The clone carrying this T cell receptor beta chain was seen just once. Its antigen is as yet unknown. This record belongs to a study of regulatory T cells. Study results and caveats: Regulatory T cells showed the strongest V-J pair restriction and V/J gene skewing among patient repertoires.

Primers: 52 TRBV forward and 13 TRBJ reverse. Only in-frame clones appear in the TCRdb table, and some are missing; sequencing was by immunoSEQ multiplex PCR. Of approximately 9,300 clones listed, 84% are singletons. This CDR3 comprises 15 residues. V was clipped by 3 bases and J by 1 base, with 11 bases between them. Germline CDR1 reads SEHNR; CDR2 reads FQNEAQ (reference sequence). The clonotype comes from a person aged 18 to 30 with CD3G deficiency. V and J are TRBV7-9 and TRBJ2-3, with D possibly being TRBD1 (6 bases). Sequences were obtained from CD8+ T cells sorted from blood. CDR3 in amino acids: CASSLGDTRTDTQYF. The CDR3 nucleotides read TGTGCCAGCAGCTTGGGGGACACGCGCACAGATACGCAGTATTTT. Using reference TRBV7-9 and TRBJ2-3 for the parts outside the CDR3, the full variable domain is DTGVSQNPRHKITKRGQNVTFRCDPISEHNRLYWYRQTLGQGPEFLTYFQNEAQLEKSRLLSDRFSAERPKGSFSTLEIQRTEQGDSAMYLCASSLGDTRTDTQYFGPGTRLTVL.